This T cell receptor beta chain originates from a study of OX40 agonist ivuxolimab in advanced cancers. Study-wide context: Patients were infused with ivuxolimab every 2 weeks at 0.01 to 10 mg/kg. General observations from the study: Dose levels from 0.1 to 3.0 mg/kg saw CD4+ and CD8+ blood T cells expand clonally by week 6.

Here immunoSEQ multiplex PCR was the method, and the copy in TCRdb shows in-frame clones only, minus some. The table lists tens of thousands of clones, more than 90% of them singletons. The CDR3 has 14 residues. Germline V gene lookup returns CDR1 LNHDA and CDR2 SQIVND (reference sequence). V lost 1 base and J lost 0, with 5 bases in between. As for this clone: What it binds is unknown.

The chain uses TRBV19 and TRBJ2-3; D gene unclear. The sequenced sample was CD4+ or CD8+ T cells sorted from blood, obtained in a trial of the OX40 agonist ivuxolimab. This sequence was found in an adult with an advanced solid tumor such as melanoma, head and neck, liver or kidney cancer. The CDR3 coding sequence is TGTGCCAGTAGTATAGGGGTTAGCACAGATACGCAGTATTTT. Its protein is CASSIGVSTDTQYF.